These 30 T cell receptor beta chains came from one sample sequenced in a study of response to subunit inactivated influenza vaccine. Using its own MiXCR run on the RT-PCR reads, TCRdb lists one record per CDR3 protein. Altogether some 190,000 distinct CDR3 sequences are present, about an eighth being singletons, with the ten largest covering approximately 24%. Sequencing used CD8+ T cells sorted from PBMCs, obtained more than 4 days after vaccination. The receptors shown here come from a man aged 45-65 years who received an inactivated influenza vaccine.

The J gene is TRBJ2-3, the V gene TRBV12-3 or TRBV12-4; D might be TRBD2 (6 bases). V was clipped by 6 bases and J by 3 bases, with 13 bases between them. The CDR3 sequence is 14 residues long. CDR3 loop: CASSPTRGTDTQYF. The DNA for the CDR3 is TGTGCCAGCAGCCCTACGCGGGGAACAGATACGCAGTATTTT.

The V and J genes are TRBV4-2 and TRBJ2-7; no definite D call. This CDR3 has 13 amino acids. Germline CDR1 LGHNA, CDR2 YNFKEQ. The V end lost 2 bases, the J end lost 2 bases, and 7 bases lay between the germline ends. In DNA, the CDR3 is TGTGCCAGCAGCCAACGTGGTCCCTACGAGCAGTACTTC. Its translation is CASSQRGPYEQYF.

J is TRBJ2-7 and V is TRBV29-1; 7 nucleotides match TRBD1. This CDR3 has 14 amino acids. Trimming at V came to 2 bases and at J to 0 bases, leaving 4 bases not matched to a gene. From germline, CDR1 is SQVTM and CDR2 ANQGSEA. The DNA of the CDR3 is TGCAGCGTTGAACCTGGGGACAGCTCCTACGAGCAGTACTTC. Translated: CSVEPGDSSYEQYF.

This chain uses TRBV20-1 with TRBJ2-5; the match to TRBD2 covers 9 bases. V lost 1 base, J lost 5 bases, and 11 bases stayed unmatched. Germline V gene sequence: CDR1 DFQATT, CDR2 SNEGSKA (reference sequence). This CDR3 is 16 amino acids long. DNA for the CDR3: TGCAGTGCTAGAGTTACCCGCACTAGCGGGTCGGAGACCCAGTACTTC. It is translated as CSARVTRTSGSETQYF.

This clonotype was picked up many times. The chain links TRBV9 to TRBJ2-2, with TRBD1 matching over 8 bases. Unmatched junction bases numbered 0, after V lost 7 bases and J lost 1 base. Germline CDR1 reads SGDLS; CDR2 reads YYNGEE. The CDR3 is 13 amino acids. CDR3 sequence: CASGQGNTGELFF. The CDR3, as DNA: TGTGCCAGCGGACAGGGGAACACCGGGGAGCTGTTTTTT.

The chain joins TRBV4-3 to TRBJ1-4, with 9 bases aligning to TRBD1. The germline gives CDR1 LGHNA, CDR2 YSLEER. V gave up 1 base and J gave up 7 bases; unmatched junction bases: 7. CDR3 length: 16 residues. CDR3: CASSQAPGQGGEKLFF. CDR3 DNA sequence: TGCGCCAGCAGCCAAGCCCCGGGACAGGGAGGTGAAAAACTGTTTTTT.

This clonotype was observed at least ten times. The chain uses TRBV7-9 and TRBJ1-2, with 9 bases lining up with TRBD1. Germline V gives CDR1 SEHNR, CDR2 FQNEAQ (reference sequence). This CDR3 contains 16 residues. After removal of 4 bases from V and 6 bases from J, the junction contained 12 bases not matched to a gene. The DNA for the CDR3 is TGTGCCAGCAGCTACCCGGGACAGGGAATTTCTGATGGCTACACCTTC. It translates to CASSYPGQGISDGYTF. Variable domain in full (rest from reference TRBV7-9 and TRBJ1-2): DTGVSQNPRHKITKRGQNVTFRCDPISEHNRLYWYRQTLGQGPEFLTYFQNEAQLEKSRLLSDRFSAERPKGSFSTLEIQRTEQGDSAMYLCASSYPGQGISDGYTFGSGTRLTVV.

This clonotype was recorded a few times. DNA of the CDR3: TGCAGCGTTGATTTGTCGGGGAGACAAGAGACCCAGTACTTC. This encodes CSVDLSGRQETQYF. The chain links TRBV29-1 to TRBJ2-5, with D possibly matching TRBD2 (5 bases). Trimming cost V 3 bases and J 2 bases, with 13 bases left between them. Germline V gene data show CDR1 as SQVTM and CDR2 as ANQGSEA. This CDR3 has 14 amino acids.

This clonotype was seen a handful of times. The J gene is TRBJ2-5, the V gene TRBV12-3 or TRBV12-4; 11 bases match TRBD2. CDR3 length: 15 residues. V lost 6 bases and J lost 1; bases outside the gene matches: 4. The CDR3 bases are TGTGCCAGCAGCACTAGCGGGGGAATCCAAGAGACCCAGTACTTC. It codes for CASSTSGGIQETQYF.

Ten or more counts support this clonotype. The chain couples TRBV4-1 to TRBJ2-7; TRBD2 aligns across 15 bases. Germline V gene data show CDR1 as MGHRA and CDR2 as YSYEKL. The CDR3 consists of 16 residues. The ends lost 1 base at V and 5 bases at J; junction bases unmatched: 3. CDR3 sequence: CASSQVGLAGGDEQYF. For the CDR3, the DNA is TGCGCCAGCAGCCAAGTGGGACTAGCGGGAGGAGACGAGCAGTACTTC.

As regards this clonotype: At one boundary the junction diverges from the germline segment, which might be a read error. The J gene is TRBJ2-7, the V gene TRBV6-1; TRBD1 matches at 10 bases. The CDR3 covers 15 residues. The V gene's germline CDR1 is MNHNS and CDR2 SASEGT. As DNA, the CDR3 is TGTGCCAGCAGTGAACCGGGACAGGGGTCCTACGAGCATTACTTC. This sequence encodes CASSEPGQGSYEHYF.

This sequence joins TRBV11-2 and TRBJ2-3; the D call may be TRBD1 or TRBD2 (5 bases each). Trimming left V 5 bases short and J 4 bases short, with 16 bases between. The CDR3 loop spans 15 amino acids. CDR1 and CDR2 (germline): SGHAT, FQNNGV. CDR3 in amino acids: CASSILRGGSDTQYF. The DNA for the CDR3 is TGTGCCAGCAGCATCCTCCGGGGCGGTTCAGATACGCAGTATTTT.

The rearrangement joins TRBV5-1 to TRBJ1-1; tentatively, D is TRBD1 (5 bases). The CDR3 is made up of 15 amino acids. Germline lookup yields CDR1 SGHRS and CDR2 YFSETQ. V dropped 0 bases and J dropped 7 bases, with 16 bases sitting between them. The CDR3 DNA sequence: TGCGCCAGCAGCTTGGAAATAGGGGTCAATCGTGAAGCTTTCTTT. This translates into CASSLEIGVNREAFF.

This clonotype was seen more than once but under ten times. This chain connects TRBV7-8 to TRBJ2-1; D perhaps matches TRBD2 (6 bases). Trimming left V 5 bases short and J 8 bases short, with 28 bases between. Germline loops: CDR1 SGHVS, CDR2 FQNEAQ. CDR3 length: 18 residues. The CDR3: CASSAPVGPGVMLDEQFF. The CDR3 bases are TGTGCCAGCAGCGCCCCAGTAGGCCCGGGAGTCATGTTAGATGAGCAGTTCTTC.

The rearrangement links TRBV7-9 to TRBJ2-7, with no clear D. CDR1 is SEHNR, CDR2 FQNEAQ, per germline (reference sequence). V lost 4 bases, J lost 5 bases, and 12 bases lay in between. This CDR3 is 13 amino acids long. The CDR3 nucleotides read TGTGCCAGCAGCTCCGTAGACTTGGACGAGCAGTACTTC. Residues: CASSSVDLDEQYF.

This clonotype was detected a few times. V usage is TRBV6-5 and J usage is TRBJ2-1, with a possible D match to TRBD2 (6 bases). This CDR3 has 15 residues. Per the germline V gene, CDR1 is MNHEY and CDR2 is SVGAGI. V lost 0 bases and J 1 base, leaving 7 bases between the germline ends. The CDR3 nucleotides are TGTGCCAGCAGTTACTCGCGGGAATCCTACAATGAGCAGTTCTTC. Amino acid sequence: CASSYSRESYNEQFF.

The genes are TRBV27 and TRBJ1-3; D not resolved. With 0 bases removed from V and 0 bases from J, the gap between germline ends came to 6 bases. Germline CDR1 MNHEY, CDR2 SMNVEV (reference sequence). This CDR3 is 15 amino acids long. The CDR3 here is CASSLSWTSGNTIYF. In DNA, the CDR3 is TGTGCCAGCAGTTTATCGTGGACCTCTGGAAACACCATATATTTT.

This clonotype has just a few counts. The chain carries TRBV11-2 and TRBJ2-1; no clear D. The CDR3 consists of 13 residues. The V end lost 2 bases, the J end lost 14 bases, and 16 bases lay between the germline ends. Looked up from germline, CDR1 is SGHAT and CDR2 is FQNNGV. The CDR3 loop reads CASSLTLVDREFF. Written as DNA, the CDR3 is TGTGCCAGCAGCTTAACTTTGGTGGACCGGGAGTTCTTC. Full variable domain (rest looked up from reference TRBV11-2 and TRBJ2-1): EAGVAQSPRYKIIEKRQSVAFWCNPISGHATLYWYQQILGQGPKLLIQFQNNGVVDDSQLPKDRFSAERLKGVDSTLKIQPAKLEDSAVYLCASSLTLVDREFFGPGTRLTVL.

This clonotype was recorded at least ten times. The CDR3 region is CASSLEAGSSYEQYF. CDR3 bases: TGTGCCAGCAGTTTAGAAGCAGGAAGCTCCTACGAGCAGTACTTC. The chain carries TRBV27 and TRBJ2-7; D is ambiguous. This CDR3 comprises 15 residues. V was pared by 2 bases and J by 0 bases, with 11 bases between. Germline CDR1 and CDR2: MNHEY and SMNVEV (reference sequence).

This chain connects TRBV27 to TRBJ1-1; D gene uncertain. Trimming took 4 bases from V and 1 from J, leaving 16 bases between them. This CDR3 spans 16 amino acids. Germline V lookup: CDR1 MNHEY, CDR2 SMNVEV (reference sequence). CDR3 bases: TGTGCCAGCAGTTCGCGCTCGTCGCCCGGGAACACTGAAGCTTTCTTT. Encoded protein: CASSSRSSPGNTEAFF.

This clonotype was counted between two and nine times. The genes are TRBV28 and TRBJ2-3; 7 bases align to TRBD2. J was trimmed by 5 bases and V by 2 bases; bases with no gene match: 7. There are 15 residues in the CDR3. CDR1 and CDR2 (germline): MDHEN, SYDVKM. The CDR3 here is CASSLSGTSIDTQYF. Here the CDR3 DNA reads TGTGCCAGCAGTTTAAGCGGGACGTCAATAGATACGCAGTATTTT.

The V gene is TRBV7-8, the J gene TRBJ2-7; maybe TRBD1 (6 bases). V lost 7 bases, J lost 2 bases, and 15 bases lay in between. CDR1 is SGHVS, CDR2 FQNEAQ, per germline. This CDR3 region has 14 residues. As DNA, the CDR3 is TGTGCCAGCACTCCCGGGACATCAACCTACGAGCAGTACTTC. Amino acid sequence: CASTPGTSTYEQYF.

In the case of this clonotype: One end of the junction is discordant with germline, which a read error may explain. The DNA for the CDR3 is TGCAGTGCTAGAGCGCTACCCTCTAGCGGGGTCATGAGAGAGACCAAGTACTTC. Translated: CSARALPSSGVMRETKYF. The chain has TRBV20-1 and TRBJ2-5; 9 positions match TRBD2. The CDR3 spans 18 residues. Germline CDR1 and CDR2: DFQATT and SNEGSKA (reference sequence).

This sequence joins TRBV15 and TRBJ1-1; D is uncertain. This CDR3 contains 14 residues. Germline loops: CDR1 LNHNV, CDR2 YYDKDF (reference sequence). Trimming took 3 bases from V and 0 from J, leaving 8 bases between them. CDR3 DNA: TGTGCCACCAGCAGTGACTGGTTGAACACTGAAGCTTTCTTT. Protein sequence: CATSSDWLNTEAFF.

This clonotype appeared a few times. This rearrangement joins TRBV11-1 to TRBJ2-6; TRBD2 matches 7 bases. V trimming: 4 bases; J trimming: 0 bases; junction bases outside the gene matches: 15. The germline CDR1 and CDR2 sequences are SGHAT and FQDESV (reference sequence). This CDR3 is 20 amino acids long. CDR3 amino acids: CASSSSLAGRGGSGANVLTF. The DNA of the CDR3 is TGTGCCAGCAGCTCATCTCTCGCGGGGAGGGGCGGCTCTGGGGCCAACGTCCTGACTTTC.

This clonotype was counted a few times. The chain couples TRBV5-6 to TRBJ2-5, with D tentatively TRBD2 (5 bases). The CDR3 has 15 amino acids. V was cut by 0 bases and J by 4 bases, with 13 bases left in between. The germline gives CDR1 SGHDT, CDR2 YYEEEE. The CDR3 DNA follows: TGTGCCAGCAGCTTGGAGGGAAGTGGAGGAGAGACCCAGTACTTC. Amino acid sequence: CASSLEGSGGETQYF.

This clonotype came up many times. The V and J genes are TRBV12-3 or TRBV12-4 and TRBJ2-1; TRBD1 might be the D (7 bases). Trimming took off 5 bases at V and 0 bases at J, with 14 bases between the two ends. The CDR3 runs to 16 residues. The CDR3 loop is CASSPAEGASYNEQFF. CDR3 DNA sequence: TGTGCCAGCAGTCCCGCGGAGGGGGCCTCCTACAATGAGCAGTTCTTC.

This clonotype showed up just a few times. V and J are TRBV29-1 and TRBJ1-2, with unresolved D. This CDR3 region has 13 residues. The germline gives CDR1 SQVTM, CDR2 ANQGSEA. Trimming took 2 bases from V and 3 from J, leaving 10 bases between them. CDR3 coding DNA: TGCAGCGTTGAAAGCCGTCCTTACTATGGCTACACCTTC. This sequence encodes CSVESRPYYGYTF.

Ten or more counts support this clonotype. The gene calls are TRBV28 and TRBJ1-1, with a weak D call TRBD1 (5 bases). The length of the CDR3 is 12 residues. Trimming removed 5 bases from V and 1 base from J, with 5 bases in between. Germline V gene sequence: CDR1 MDHEN, CDR2 SYDVKM. The CDR3, as DNA: TGTGCCAGCAGTCAGGGGAACACTGAAGCTTTCTTT. Translating gives CASSQGNTEAFF.

The chain is built from TRBV20-1 and TRBJ1-4, with D unclear. Trimming took off 3 bases at V and 8 bases at J, with 19 bases between the two ends. The CDR3 consists of 15 residues. The germline V gene has CDR1 DFQATT and CDR2 SNEGSKA (reference sequence). CDR3 bases: TGCAGTGCTAGTAATTGGGGTAAAGAAGGCGAAAAACTGTTTTTT. Translating gives CSASNWGKEGEKLFF.